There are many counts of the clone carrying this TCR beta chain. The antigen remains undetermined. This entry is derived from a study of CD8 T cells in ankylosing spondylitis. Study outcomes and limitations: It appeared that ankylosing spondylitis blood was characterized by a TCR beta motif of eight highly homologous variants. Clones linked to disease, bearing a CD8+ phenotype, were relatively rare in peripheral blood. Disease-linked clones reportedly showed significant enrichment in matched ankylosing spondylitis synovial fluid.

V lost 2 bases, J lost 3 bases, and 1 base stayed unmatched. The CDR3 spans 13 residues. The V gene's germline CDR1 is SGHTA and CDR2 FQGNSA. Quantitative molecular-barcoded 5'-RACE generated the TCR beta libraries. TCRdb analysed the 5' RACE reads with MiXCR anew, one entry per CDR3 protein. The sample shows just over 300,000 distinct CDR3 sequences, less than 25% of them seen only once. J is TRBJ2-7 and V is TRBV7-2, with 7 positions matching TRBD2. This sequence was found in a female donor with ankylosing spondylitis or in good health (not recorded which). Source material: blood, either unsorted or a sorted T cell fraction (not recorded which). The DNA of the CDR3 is TGTGCCAGCAGCTTACCTAGCGGCTACGAGCAGTACTTC. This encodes CASSLPSGYEQYF.